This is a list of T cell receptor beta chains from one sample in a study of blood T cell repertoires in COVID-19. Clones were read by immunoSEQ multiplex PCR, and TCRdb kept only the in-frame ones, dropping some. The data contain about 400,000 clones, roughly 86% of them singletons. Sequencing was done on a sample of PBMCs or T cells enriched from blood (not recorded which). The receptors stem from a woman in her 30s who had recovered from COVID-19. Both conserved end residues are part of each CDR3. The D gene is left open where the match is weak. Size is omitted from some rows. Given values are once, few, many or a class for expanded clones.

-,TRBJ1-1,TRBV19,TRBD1,TGTGCCAGTATCGGGCAGGGGGCTGCGAAAGCTTTCTTT,CASIGQGAAKAFF
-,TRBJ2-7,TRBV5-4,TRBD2,TGTGCCAGCAGCTTAAGCGGGAGTTCGTGGGAGCAGTACTTC,CASSLSGSSWEQYF
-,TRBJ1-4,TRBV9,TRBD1,TGTGCCAGCAGCGTAGGGACAGGGTATAATGAAAAACTGTTTTTT,CASSVGTGYNEKLFF
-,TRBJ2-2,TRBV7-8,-,TGTGCCAGCAGCCCACAGGGTAGGGTCGGGGAGCTGTTTTTT,CASSPQGRVGELFF
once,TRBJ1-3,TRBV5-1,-,TGCGCCAGCAGCGTGTCCCGCGGCCCTGGAAACACCATATATTTT,CASSVSRGPGNTIYF
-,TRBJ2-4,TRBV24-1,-,TGTGCCACCAGTGCCTCAAGACGGGACATTCAGTACTTC,CATSASRRDIQYF
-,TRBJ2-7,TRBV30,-,TGTGCCTGGAGTAGGGGGATACCCTACGAGCAGTACTTC,CAWSRGIPYEQYF
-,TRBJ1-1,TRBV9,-,TGTGCCAGCAGCGTAGATCCAGGATTGAACACTGAAGCTTTCTTT,CASSVDPGLNTEAFF
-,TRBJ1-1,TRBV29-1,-,TGCAGCGTCTCCCCCGGGGGTGAAACTGAAGCTTTCTTT,CSVSPGGETEAFF
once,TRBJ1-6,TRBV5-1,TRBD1,TGCGCCAGCCAGCCGGGACAGGGACTTAATTCACCCCTCCACTTT,CASQPGQGLNSPLHF
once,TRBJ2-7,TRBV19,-,TGTGCCAGTAGTATAGGGACAGATAACTACGAGCAGTACTTC,CASSIGTDNYEQYF
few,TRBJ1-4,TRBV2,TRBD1,TGTGCCAGCAGTGTTGACAGGGCGGAGGGGGAAAAACTGTTTTTT,CASSVDRAEGEKLFF